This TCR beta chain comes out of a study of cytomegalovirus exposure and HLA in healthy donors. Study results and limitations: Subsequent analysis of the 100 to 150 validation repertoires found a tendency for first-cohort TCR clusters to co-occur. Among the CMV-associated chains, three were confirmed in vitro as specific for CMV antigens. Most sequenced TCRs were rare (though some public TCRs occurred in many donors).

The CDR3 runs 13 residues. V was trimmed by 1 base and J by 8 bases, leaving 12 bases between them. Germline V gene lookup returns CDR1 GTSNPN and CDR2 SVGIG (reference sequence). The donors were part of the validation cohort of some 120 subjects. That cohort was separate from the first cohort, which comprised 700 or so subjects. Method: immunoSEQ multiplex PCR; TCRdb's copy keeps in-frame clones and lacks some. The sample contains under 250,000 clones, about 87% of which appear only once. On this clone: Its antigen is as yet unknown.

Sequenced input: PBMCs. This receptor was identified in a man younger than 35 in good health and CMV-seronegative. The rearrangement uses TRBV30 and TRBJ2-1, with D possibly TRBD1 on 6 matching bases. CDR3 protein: CAWSGGPGHEQFF. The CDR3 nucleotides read TGTGCCTGGAGTGGGGGGCCCGGCCATGAGCAGTTCTTC.